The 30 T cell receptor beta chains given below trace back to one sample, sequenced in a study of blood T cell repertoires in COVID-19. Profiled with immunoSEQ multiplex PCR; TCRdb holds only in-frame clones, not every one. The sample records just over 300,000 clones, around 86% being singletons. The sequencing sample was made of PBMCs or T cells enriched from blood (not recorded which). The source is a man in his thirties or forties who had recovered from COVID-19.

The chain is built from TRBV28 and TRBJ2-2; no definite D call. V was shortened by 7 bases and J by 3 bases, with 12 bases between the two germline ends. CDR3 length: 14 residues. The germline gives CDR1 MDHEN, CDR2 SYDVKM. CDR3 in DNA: TGTGCCAGCACCATACCTCAGTACACCGGGGAGCTGTTTTTT. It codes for CASTIPQYTGELFF.

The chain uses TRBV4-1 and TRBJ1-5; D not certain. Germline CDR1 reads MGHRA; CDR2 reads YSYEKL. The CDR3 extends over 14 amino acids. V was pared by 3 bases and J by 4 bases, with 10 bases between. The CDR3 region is CASSQGVTNQPQHF. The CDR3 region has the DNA TGCGCCAGCAGCCAGGGAGTAACGAATCAGCCCCAGCATTTT.

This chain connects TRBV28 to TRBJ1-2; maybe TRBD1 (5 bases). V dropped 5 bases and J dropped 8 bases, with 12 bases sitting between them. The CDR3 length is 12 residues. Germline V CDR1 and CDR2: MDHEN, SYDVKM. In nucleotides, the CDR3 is TGTGCCAGCAGTCTTTACGGGGGAGGCTACACCTTC. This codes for CASSLYGGGYTF.

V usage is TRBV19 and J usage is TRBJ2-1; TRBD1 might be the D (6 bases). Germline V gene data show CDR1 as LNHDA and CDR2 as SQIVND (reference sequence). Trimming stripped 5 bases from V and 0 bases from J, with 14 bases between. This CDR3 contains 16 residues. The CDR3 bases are TGTGCCAGTAGTTACTTGGGGGACACCTCCTACAATGAGCAGTTCTTC. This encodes CASSYLGDTSYNEQFF.

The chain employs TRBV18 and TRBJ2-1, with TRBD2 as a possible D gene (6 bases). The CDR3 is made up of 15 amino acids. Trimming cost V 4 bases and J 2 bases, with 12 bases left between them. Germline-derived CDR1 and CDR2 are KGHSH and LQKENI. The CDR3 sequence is CASSLAGSPYNEQFF. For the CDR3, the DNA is TGTGCCAGCTCACTAGCCGGGAGTCCCTACAATGAGCAGTTCTTC. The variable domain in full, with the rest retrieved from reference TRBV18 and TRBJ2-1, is NAGVMQNPRHLVRRRGQEARLRCSPMKGHSHVYWYRQLPEEGLKFMVYLQKENIIDESGMPKERFSAEFPKEGPSILRIQQVVRGDSAAYFCASSLAGSPYNEQFFGPGTRLTVL.

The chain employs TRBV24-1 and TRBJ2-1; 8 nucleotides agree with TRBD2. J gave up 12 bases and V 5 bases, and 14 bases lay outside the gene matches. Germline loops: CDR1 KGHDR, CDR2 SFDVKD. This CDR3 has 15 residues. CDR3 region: CATSASGFGLASQFF. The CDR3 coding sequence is TGTGCCACCAGTGCATCGGGCTTTGGACTAGCATCGCAGTTCTTC.

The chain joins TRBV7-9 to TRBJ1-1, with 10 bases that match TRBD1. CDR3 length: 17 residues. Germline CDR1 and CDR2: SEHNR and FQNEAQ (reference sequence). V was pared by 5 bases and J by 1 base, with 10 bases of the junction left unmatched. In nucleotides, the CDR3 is TGTGCCAGCAGCCTCCTTAGGGGGACAGGGGCGAACACTGAAGCTTTCTTT. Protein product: CASSLLRGTGANTEAFF.

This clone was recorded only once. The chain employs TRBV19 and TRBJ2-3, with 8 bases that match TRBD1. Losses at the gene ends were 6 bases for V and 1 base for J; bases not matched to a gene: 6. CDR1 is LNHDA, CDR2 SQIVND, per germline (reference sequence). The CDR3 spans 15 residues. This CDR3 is CASSQGARGTDTQYF. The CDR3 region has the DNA TGTGCCAGTAGCCAGGGGGCGAGGGGCACAGATACGCAGTATTTT.

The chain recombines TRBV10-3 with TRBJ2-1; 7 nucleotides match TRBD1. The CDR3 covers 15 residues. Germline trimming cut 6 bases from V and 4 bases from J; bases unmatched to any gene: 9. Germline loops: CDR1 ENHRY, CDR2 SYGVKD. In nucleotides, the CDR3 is TGTGCCATCAGCGTAAGCGACAGGGCATACAATGAGCAGTTCTTC. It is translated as CAISVSDRAYNEQFF.

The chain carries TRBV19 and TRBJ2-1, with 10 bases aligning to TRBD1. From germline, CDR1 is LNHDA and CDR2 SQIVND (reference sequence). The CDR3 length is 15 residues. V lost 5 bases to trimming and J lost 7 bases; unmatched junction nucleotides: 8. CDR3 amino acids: CASSPTGTGVNEQFF. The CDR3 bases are TGTGCCAGTAGTCCAACCGGGACAGGGGTAAATGAGCAGTTCTTC.

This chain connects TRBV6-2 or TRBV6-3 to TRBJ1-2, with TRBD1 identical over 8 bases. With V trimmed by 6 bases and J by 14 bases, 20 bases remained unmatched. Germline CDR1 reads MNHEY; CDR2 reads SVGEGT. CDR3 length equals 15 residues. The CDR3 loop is CASSHRGTGLHVGTF. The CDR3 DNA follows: TGTGCCAGCAGCCACAGGGGGACAGGCCTCCATGTGGGGACCTTC.

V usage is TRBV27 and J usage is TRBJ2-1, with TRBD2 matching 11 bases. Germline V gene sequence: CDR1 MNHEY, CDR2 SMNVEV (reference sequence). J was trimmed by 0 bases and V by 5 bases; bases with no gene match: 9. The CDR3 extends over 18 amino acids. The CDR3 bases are TGTGCCAGCAGTCCCTCTAGCGGGGGGCCGAGCTCCTACAATGAGCAGTTCTTC. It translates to CASSPSSGGPSSYNEQFF.

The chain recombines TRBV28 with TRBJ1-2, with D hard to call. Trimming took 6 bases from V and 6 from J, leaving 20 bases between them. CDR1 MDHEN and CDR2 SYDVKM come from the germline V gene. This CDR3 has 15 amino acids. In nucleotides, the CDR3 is TGTGCCAGCAGCATATCAGCGGGCAGGTCCGATGGCTACACCTTC. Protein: CASSISAGRSDGYTF.

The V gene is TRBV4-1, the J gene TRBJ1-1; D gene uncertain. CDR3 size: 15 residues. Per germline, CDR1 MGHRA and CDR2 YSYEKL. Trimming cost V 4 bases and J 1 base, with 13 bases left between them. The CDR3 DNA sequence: TGCGCCAGCAGCCCGGCGGCGTACACGAACACTGAAGCTTTCTTT. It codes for CASSPAAYTNTEAFF.

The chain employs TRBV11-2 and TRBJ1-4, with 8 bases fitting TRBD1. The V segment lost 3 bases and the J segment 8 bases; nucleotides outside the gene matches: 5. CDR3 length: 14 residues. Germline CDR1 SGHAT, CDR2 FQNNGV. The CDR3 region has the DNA TGTGCCAGCAGCTTCACAGGGGGATACGAAAAACTGTTTTTT. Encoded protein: CASSFTGGYEKLFF.

CDR3 residues: CASSEDRGRTEAFF. The CDR3 DNA follows: TGCGCCAGCAGTGAGGACAGGGGACGGACTGAAGCTTTCTTT. The chain carries TRBV10-2 and TRBJ1-1; 8 nucleotides line up with TRBD1. The V and J ends lost 2 bases and 5 bases, in that order; junction bases with no gene match: 4. CDR3 length: 14 amino acids. The germline V gene has CDR1 WSHSY and CDR2 SAAADI.

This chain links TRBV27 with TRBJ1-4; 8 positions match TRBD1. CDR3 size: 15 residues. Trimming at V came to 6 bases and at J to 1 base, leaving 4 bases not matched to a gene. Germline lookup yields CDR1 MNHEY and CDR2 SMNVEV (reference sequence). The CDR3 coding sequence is TGTGCCAGCAGACAGGGGGTCCTAACTAATGAAAAACTGTTTTTT. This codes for CASRQGVLTNEKLFF.

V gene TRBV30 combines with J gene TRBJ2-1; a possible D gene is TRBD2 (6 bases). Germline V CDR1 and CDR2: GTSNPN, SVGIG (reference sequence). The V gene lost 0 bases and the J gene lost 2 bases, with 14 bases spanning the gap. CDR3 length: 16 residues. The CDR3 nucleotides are TGTGCCTGGAGTGTACGGGTAGCGGTGCCCTACAATGAGCAGTTCTTC. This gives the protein CAWSVRVAVPYNEQFF.

The CDR3 region has the DNA TGCGCCAGCAGCCAAGCGTCAGGGTATGAAAAACTGTTTTTT. It encodes CASSQASGYEKLFF. The chain has TRBV4-1 and TRBJ1-4; a weak D match, TRBD1 (5 bases). Germline-derived CDR1 and CDR2 are MGHRA and YSYEKL. V was cut by 1 base and J by 6 bases, with 9 bases left in between. CDR3 length equals 14 residues.

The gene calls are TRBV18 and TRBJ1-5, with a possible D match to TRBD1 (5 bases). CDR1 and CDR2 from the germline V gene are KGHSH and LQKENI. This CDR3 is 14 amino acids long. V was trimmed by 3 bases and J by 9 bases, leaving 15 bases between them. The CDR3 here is CASSPRQDQGPQHF. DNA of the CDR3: TGTGCCAGCTCACCGAGACAAGACCAGGGGCCCCAGCATTTT.

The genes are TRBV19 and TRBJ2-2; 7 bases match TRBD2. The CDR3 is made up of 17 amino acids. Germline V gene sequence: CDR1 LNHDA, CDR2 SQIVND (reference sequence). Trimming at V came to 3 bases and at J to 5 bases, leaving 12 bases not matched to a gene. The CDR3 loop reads CASSIPGTTERTGELFF. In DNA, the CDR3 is TGTGCCAGTAGTATTCCTGGGACTACCGAACGGACCGGGGAGCTGTTTTTT.

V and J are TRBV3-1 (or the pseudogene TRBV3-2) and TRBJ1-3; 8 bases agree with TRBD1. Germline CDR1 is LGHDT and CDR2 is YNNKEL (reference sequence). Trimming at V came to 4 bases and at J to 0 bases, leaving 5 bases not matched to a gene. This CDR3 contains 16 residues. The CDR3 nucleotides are TGTGCCAGCAGCCGGATTACAGGGGGCTCTGGAAACACCATATATTTT. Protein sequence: CASSRITGGSGNTIYF.

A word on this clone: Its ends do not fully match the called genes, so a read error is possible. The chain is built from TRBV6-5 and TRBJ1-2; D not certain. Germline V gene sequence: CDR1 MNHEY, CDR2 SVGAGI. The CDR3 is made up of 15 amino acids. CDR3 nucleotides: TGTGCCAGCACCCTGAACCCTCGAGCTAACGATGGCTACACCTTC. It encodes CASTLNPRANDGYTF.

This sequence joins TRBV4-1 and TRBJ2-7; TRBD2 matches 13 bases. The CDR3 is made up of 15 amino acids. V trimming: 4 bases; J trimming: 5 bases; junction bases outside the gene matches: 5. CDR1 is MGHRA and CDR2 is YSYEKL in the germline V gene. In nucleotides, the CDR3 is TGCGCCAGCAGCCCACGACTAGCGGGAGGAAACGAGCAGTACTTC. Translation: CASSPRLAGGNEQYF.

The CDR3 region has the DNA TGTGCCACCACCCAGGCGGGCGGGGAGACCCAGTACTTC. Protein: CATTQAGGETQYF. This chain uses TRBV24-1 with TRBJ2-5; D is possibly TRBD2 (5 bases). V shed 8 bases and J shed 5 bases, with 14 bases lying between them. The CDR3 is made up of 13 amino acids. Per the germline V gene, CDR1 is KGHDR and CDR2 is SFDVKD.

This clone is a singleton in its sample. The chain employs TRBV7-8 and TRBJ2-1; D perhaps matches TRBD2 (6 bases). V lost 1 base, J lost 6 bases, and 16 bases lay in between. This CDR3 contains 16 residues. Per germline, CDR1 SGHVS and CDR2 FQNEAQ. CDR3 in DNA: TGTGCCAGCAGCTTAGTTGGCGGGATGGGGACCAATGAGCAGTTCTTC. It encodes CASSLVGGMGTNEQFF.

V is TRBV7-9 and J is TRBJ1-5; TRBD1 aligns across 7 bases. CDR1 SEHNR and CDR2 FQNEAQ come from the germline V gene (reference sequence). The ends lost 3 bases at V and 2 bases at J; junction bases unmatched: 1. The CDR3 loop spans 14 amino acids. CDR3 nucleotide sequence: TGTGCCAGCAGCTTCACAGGGGGCAATCAGCCCCAGCATTTT. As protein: CASSFTGGNQPQHF.

The CDR3 here is CASSEHQGQGDGYTF. CDR3 bases: TGTGCCAGCAGTGAGCACCAGGGACAGGGGGACGGCTACACCTTC. The rearrangement uses TRBV25-1 and TRBJ1-2, with TRBD1 matching over 11 bases. There are 15 residues in the CDR3. CDR1 MGHDK and CDR2 SYGVNS come from the germline V gene. Losses at the gene ends were 3 bases for V and 8 bases for J; bases not matched to a gene: 8.

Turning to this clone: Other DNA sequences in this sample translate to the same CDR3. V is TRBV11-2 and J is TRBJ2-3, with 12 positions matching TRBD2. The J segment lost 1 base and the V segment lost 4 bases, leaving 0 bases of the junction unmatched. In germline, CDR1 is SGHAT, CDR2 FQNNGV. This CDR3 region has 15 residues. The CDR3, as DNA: TGTGCCAGCAGCTGGACTAGCGGGGGCACAGATACGCAGTATTTT. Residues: CASSWTSGGTDTQYF.

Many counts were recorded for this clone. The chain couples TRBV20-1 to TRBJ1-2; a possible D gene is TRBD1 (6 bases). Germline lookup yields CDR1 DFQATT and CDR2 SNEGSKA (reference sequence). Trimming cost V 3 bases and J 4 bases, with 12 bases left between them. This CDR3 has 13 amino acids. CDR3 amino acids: CSASRQGIYGYTF. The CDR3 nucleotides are TGCAGTGCTAGTCGGCAGGGGATCTATGGCTACACCTTC.